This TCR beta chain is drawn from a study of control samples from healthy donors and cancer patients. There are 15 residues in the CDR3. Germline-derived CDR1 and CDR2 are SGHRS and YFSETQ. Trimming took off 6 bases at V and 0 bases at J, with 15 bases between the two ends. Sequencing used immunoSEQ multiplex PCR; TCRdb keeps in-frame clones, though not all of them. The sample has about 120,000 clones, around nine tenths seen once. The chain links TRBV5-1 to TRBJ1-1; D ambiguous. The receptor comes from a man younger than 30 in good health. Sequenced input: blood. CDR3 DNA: TGCGCCAGCACCCCAGGAAACCCAGTGAACACTGAAGCTTTCTTT. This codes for CASTPGNPVNTEAFF.